This passage covers 5 T cell receptor beta chains from one sample sequenced in a study of cytomegalovirus exposure and HLA in healthy donors. Amplification used 60 Vbeta primers and 13 Jbeta primers. TCRdb's copy holds only in-frame clones and misses some; the assay was immunoSEQ multiplex PCR. Its listing shows 50,000 or so clones. The sequencing input was PBMCs. Every receptor here comes from a woman aged 55 to 70 in good health and CMV-seropositive.

This chain uses TRBV19 with TRBJ2-3; 7 bases are a match to TRBD2. Germline CDR1 and CDR2: LNHDA and SQIVND (reference sequence). The CDR3 covers 15 residues. Unmatched junction bases numbered 8, after V lost 5 bases and J lost 3 bases. CDR3 nucleotides: TGTGCCAGTAGTCCCGGACTAGGGATGACAGATACGCAGTATTTT. Translating it yields CASSPGLGMTDTQYF.

This chain connects TRBV6-5 to TRBJ1-4, with TRBD1 identical over 7 bases. Germline V gives CDR1 MNHEY, CDR2 SVGAGI. The CDR3 covers 16 residues. Losses at the gene ends were 2 bases for V and 0 bases for J; bases not matched to a gene: 3. This chain's CDR3 is CASSYRGRATNEKLFF. The CDR3 nucleotides are TGTGCCAGCAGTTACAGGGGGCGGGCAACTAATGAAAAACTGTTTTTT.

CDR3 loop: CAIRGSSSYEQYF. In DNA, the CDR3 is TGTGCCATAAGGGGCAGTAGCTCCTACGAGCAGTACTTC. The V gene is TRBV28, the J gene TRBJ2-7, with D possibly TRBD1 on 5 matching bases. Looked up from germline, CDR1 is MDHEN and CDR2 is SYDVKM. The CDR3 has 13 residues. V lost 10 bases to trimming and J lost 0 bases, with 13 bases between them.

The CDR3 coding sequence is TGTGCCAGTAGTACGACAGGGACCAGCAATCAGCCCCAGCATTTT. Translation: CASSTTGTSNQPQHF. The V call is TRBV19, the J call TRBJ1-5; 7 bases are a match to TRBD1. Germline-derived CDR1 and CDR2 are LNHDA and SQIVND (reference sequence). Trimming cost V 4 bases and J 1 base; bases outside gene matches: 4. This CDR3 is built from 15 residues.

The V and J genes are TRBV11-2 and TRBJ2-3; 8 bases agree with TRBD2. The ends lost 5 bases at V and 0 bases at J; junction bases unmatched: 4. This CDR3 comprises 15 residues. Germline V gene sequence: CDR1 SGHAT, CDR2 FQNNGV. CDR3 nucleotide sequence: TGTGCCAGCAGCCTGCGGGGGGCTAGCACAGATACGCAGTATTTT. Translating gives CASSLRGASTDTQYF.